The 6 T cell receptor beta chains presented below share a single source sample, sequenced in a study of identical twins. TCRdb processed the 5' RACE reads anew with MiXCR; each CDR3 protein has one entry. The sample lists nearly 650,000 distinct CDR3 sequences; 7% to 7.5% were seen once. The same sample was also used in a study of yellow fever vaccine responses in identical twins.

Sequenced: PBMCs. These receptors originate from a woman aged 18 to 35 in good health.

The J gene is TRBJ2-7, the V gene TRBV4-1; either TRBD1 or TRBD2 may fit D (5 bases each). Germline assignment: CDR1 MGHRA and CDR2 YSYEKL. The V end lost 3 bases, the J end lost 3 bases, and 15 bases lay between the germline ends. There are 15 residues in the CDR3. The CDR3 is CASSQNTPGRYEQYV. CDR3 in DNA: TGCGCCAGCAGCCAGAACACTCCGGGACGCTACGAGCAGTACGTC.

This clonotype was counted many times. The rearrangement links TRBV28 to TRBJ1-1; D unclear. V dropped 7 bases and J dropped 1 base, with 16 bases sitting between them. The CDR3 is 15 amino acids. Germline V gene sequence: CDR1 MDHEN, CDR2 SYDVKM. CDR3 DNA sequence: TGTGCCAGCACCCAACGAACCCTCCCGAACACTGAAGCTTTCTTT. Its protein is CASTQRTLPNTEAFF.

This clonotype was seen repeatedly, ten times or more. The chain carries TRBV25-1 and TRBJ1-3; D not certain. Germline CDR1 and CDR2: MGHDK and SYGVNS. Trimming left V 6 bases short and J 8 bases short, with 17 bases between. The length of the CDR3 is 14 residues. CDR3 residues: CASSGHRPADTIYF. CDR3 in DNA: TGTGCCAGCAGCGGTCACCGACCGGCGGACACCATATATTTT.

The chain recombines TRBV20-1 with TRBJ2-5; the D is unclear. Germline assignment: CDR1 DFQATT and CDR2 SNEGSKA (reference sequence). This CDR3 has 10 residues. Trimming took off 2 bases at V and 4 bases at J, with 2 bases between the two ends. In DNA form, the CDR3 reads TGCAGTGCTAGACCAGAGACCCAGTACTTC. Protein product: CSARPETQYF.

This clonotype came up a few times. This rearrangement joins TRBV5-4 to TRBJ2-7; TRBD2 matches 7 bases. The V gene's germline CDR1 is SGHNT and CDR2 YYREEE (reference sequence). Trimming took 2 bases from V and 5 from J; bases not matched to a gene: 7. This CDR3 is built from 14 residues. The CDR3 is CASSFGGVIHEQYF. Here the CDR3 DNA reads TGTGCCAGCAGCTTTGGGGGGGTCATCCACGAGCAGTACTTC.

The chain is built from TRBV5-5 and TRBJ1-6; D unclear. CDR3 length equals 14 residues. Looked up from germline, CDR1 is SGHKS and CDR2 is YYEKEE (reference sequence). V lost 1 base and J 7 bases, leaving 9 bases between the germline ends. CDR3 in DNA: TGTGCCAGCAGCTTGTGGCGTTCAAATTCACCCCTCCACTTT. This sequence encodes CASSLWRSNSPLHF.